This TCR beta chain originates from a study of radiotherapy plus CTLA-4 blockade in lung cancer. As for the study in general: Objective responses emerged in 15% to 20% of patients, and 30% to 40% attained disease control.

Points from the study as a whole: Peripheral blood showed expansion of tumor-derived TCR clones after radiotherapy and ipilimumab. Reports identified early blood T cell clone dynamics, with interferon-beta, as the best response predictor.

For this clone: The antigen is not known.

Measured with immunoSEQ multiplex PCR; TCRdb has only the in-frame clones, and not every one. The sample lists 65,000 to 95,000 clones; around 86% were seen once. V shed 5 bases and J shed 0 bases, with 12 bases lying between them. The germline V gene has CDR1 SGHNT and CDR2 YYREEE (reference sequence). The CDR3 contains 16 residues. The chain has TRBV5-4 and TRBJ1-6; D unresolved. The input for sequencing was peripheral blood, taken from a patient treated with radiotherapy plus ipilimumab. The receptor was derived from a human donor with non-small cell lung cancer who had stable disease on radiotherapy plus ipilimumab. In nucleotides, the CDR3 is TGTGCCAGCAGGGTGGACTCAAGCTCCTATAATTCACCCCTCCACTTT. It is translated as CASRVDSSSYNSPLHF. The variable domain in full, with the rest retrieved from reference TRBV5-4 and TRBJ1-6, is ETGVTQSPTHLIKTRGQQVTLRCSSQSGHNTVSWYQQALGQGPQFIFQYYREEENGRGNFPPRFSGLQFPNYSSELNVNALELDDSALYLCASRVDSSSYNSPLHFGNGTRLTVT.